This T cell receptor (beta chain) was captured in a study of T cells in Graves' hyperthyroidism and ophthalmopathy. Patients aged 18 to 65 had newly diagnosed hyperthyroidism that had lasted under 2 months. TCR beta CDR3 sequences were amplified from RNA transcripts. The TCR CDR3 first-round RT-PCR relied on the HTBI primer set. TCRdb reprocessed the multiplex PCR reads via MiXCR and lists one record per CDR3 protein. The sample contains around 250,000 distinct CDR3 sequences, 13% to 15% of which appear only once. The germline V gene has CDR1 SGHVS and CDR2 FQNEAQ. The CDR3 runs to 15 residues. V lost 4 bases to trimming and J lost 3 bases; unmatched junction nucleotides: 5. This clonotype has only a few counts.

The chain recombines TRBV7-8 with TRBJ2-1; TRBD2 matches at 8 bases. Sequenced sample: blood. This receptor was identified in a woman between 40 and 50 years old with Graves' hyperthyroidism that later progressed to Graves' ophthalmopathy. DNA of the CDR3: TGTGCCAGCAGCTGGGTGACTAGCGTCTACAATGAGCAGTTCTTC. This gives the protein CASSWVTSVYNEQFF.